This TCR beta chain was recorded in a study of monozygotic twins with cystic fibrosis. Regarding this clone: The antigen remains unidentified.

This CDR3 is built from 15 residues. The method was immunoSEQ multiplex PCR; TCRdb's version includes in-frame clones alone and lacks a portion of them. Altogether around 27,000 clones are present, 90% being singletons, with the ten largest covering 0.54%. Whole-study results and caveats: Median Simpson clonality of roughly 0.01 suggested naive T cells predominated. Monozygotic CF twins shared more identical nucleotide clonotypes than unrelated patients.

Sequenced sample: blood. This clonotype originated in a girl aged 2-10 years with cystic fibrosis. The V and J genes are TRBV21-1 and TRBJ2-7; the table's D call, TRBD1, was not checked against the DNA. TRBV21-1 is assigned pseudogene status. The CDR3 reads CASSKEIGDSYEQYF. In DNA form, the CDR3 reads TGTGCCAGCAGCAAAGAGATAGGGGACTCCTACGAGCAGTACTTC.